The 21 T cell receptor beta chains presented below share a single source sample, sequenced in a study of blood T cell repertoires in COVID-19. Produced via immunoSEQ multiplex PCR; TCRdb's table is partial and in-frame only. The sample shows roughly 230,000 clones, approximately 88% of them seen only once. Sequencing used peripheral blood. The receptors were sampled from a human donor in a cohort sampled during active COVID-19.

The J gene is TRBJ1-1, the V gene TRBV7-3; tentative D call: TRBD1 (6 bases). The ends were cut back, 1 base at V and 1 base at J, with 10 bases in the middle. CDR3 length equals 15 residues. The V gene's germline CDR1 is SGHTA and CDR2 FQGTGA. The CDR3 spells CASSLRLTGNTEAFF. CDR3 nucleotides: TGTGCCAGCAGCTTAAGGTTGACAGGGAACACTGAAGCTTTCTTT.

V gene TRBV10-3 combines with J gene TRBJ2-7, with 10 positions matching TRBD1. CDR1 is ENHRY, CDR2 SYGVKD, per germline. The V and J ends lost 6 bases and 4 bases, in that order; junction bases with no gene match: 6. There are 14 residues in the CDR3. CDR3 DNA sequence: TGTGCCATCAGCGAGGGACAGGGGAAGTACGAGCAGTACTTC. As protein: CAISEGQGKYEQYF.

The chain recombines TRBV7-9 with TRBJ2-7, with 7 bases aligning to TRBD1. Trimming removed 5 bases from V and 4 bases from J; junction bases left unmatched: 8. Germline lookup yields CDR1 SEHNR and CDR2 FQNEAQ (reference sequence). The length of the CDR3 is 14 residues. For the CDR3, the DNA is TGTGCCAGCAGCCCCCAACAGGGGAATTACGAGCAGTACTTC. Translating it yields CASSPQQGNYEQYF. Full variable domain (outside the CDR3, taken from reference TRBV7-9 and TRBJ2-7): DTGVSQNPRHKITKRGQNVTFRCDPISEHNRLYWYRQTLGQGPEFLTYFQNEAQLEKSRLLSDRFSAERPKGSFSTLEIQRTEQGDSAMYLCASSPQQGNYEQYFGPGTRLTVT.

In DNA form, the CDR3 reads TGTGCCAGCAGCGTAGATCTGTCGGGGGTCTATTGGAGGCAGTATTTT. This encodes CASSVDLSGVYWRQYF. J is TRBJ2-3 and V is TRBV9; D possibly corresponds to TRBD2 (6 bases). CDR3 length equals 16 residues. V was cut by 0 bases and J by 11 bases, with 22 bases left in between. The germline V gene has CDR1 SGDLS and CDR2 YYNGEE.

This rearrangement joins TRBV7-2 to TRBJ2-7; 8 bases agree with TRBD2. V lost 7 bases, J lost 1 base, and 6 bases stayed unmatched. Germline loops: CDR1 SGHTA, CDR2 FQGNSA. The CDR3 contains 14 residues. CDR3 residues: CASTPRGGSYEQYF. DNA of the CDR3: TGTGCCAGCACCCCTCGGGGGGGGTCCTACGAGCAGTACTTC.

V usage is TRBV19 and J usage is TRBJ2-6, with D possibly TRBD2 on 5 matching bases. CDR3 length: 14 amino acids. V lost 6 bases to trimming and J lost 2 bases, with 8 bases between them. Germline V gives CDR1 LNHDA, CDR2 SQIVND (reference sequence). CDR3 nucleotides: TGTGCCAGTAGGGTCGGGACTGGGGCCAACGTCCTGACTTTC. Its translation: CASRVGTGANVLTF. The full variable domain, completed using reference TRBV19 and TRBJ2-6, is DGGITQSPKYLFRKEGQNVTLSCEQNLNHDAMYWYRQDPGQGLRLIYYSQIVNDFQKGDIAEGYSVSREKKESFPLTVTSAQKNPTAFYLCASRVGTGANVLTFGAGSRLTVL.

CDR3 protein: CSAVAKGAAFF. As DNA, the CDR3 is TGCAGTGCCGTGGCAAAGGGGGCGGCTTTCTTT. V gene TRBV20-1 combines with J gene TRBJ1-1; 7 bases line up with TRBD1. Trimming at V came to 6 bases and at J to 11 bases, leaving 9 bases not matched to a gene. Germline assignment: CDR1 DFQATT and CDR2 SNEGSKA (reference sequence). This CDR3 has 11 residues.

CDR3 bases: TGTGCCAGCTCACCTCCCGAGGGAGGGAATGAAAAACTGTTTTTT. Amino acids: CASSPPEGGNEKLFF. This chain joins TRBV18 and TRBJ1-4; D ambiguous. Per the germline V gene, CDR1 is KGHSH and CDR2 is LQKENI. CDR3 length: 15 residues. V was cut by 3 bases and J by 5 bases, with 13 bases left in between.

A single count supports this clone. V gene TRBV2 combines with J gene TRBJ2-7, with 8 nucleotides matching TRBD2. V was clipped by 6 bases and J by 1 base; unmatched bases: 8. From germline, CDR1 is SNHLY and CDR2 FYNNEI. This CDR3 contains 15 residues. This CDR3 is CASRGASGLSYEQYF. The CDR3 DNA follows: TGTGCCAGCAGGGGCGCTAGCGGGTTGTCCTACGAGCAGTACTTC.

This chain connects TRBV30 to TRBJ1-6; D not resolved. Trimming stripped 5 bases from V and 5 bases from J, with 7 bases between. CDR3 length: 12 amino acids. From germline, CDR1 is GTSNPN and CDR2 SVGIG (reference sequence). CDR3 amino acids: CAWGPNNSPLHF. DNA for the CDR3: TGTGCCTGGGGACCCAATAATTCACCCCTCCACTTT.

This chain uses TRBV4-1 with TRBJ2-7; the D gene is possibly TRBD2 (5 bases). This CDR3 contains 14 residues. Looked up from germline, CDR1 is MGHRA and CDR2 is YSYEKL. Deletions cut 4 bases from V and 2 bases from J, with 12 bases between. DNA of the CDR3: TGCGCCAGCAGCCCGGAGGTCCAGGCCTACGAGCAGTACTTC. Its protein is CASSPEVQAYEQYF.

This rearrangement joins TRBV7-2 to TRBJ2-3, with D perhaps TRBD1 (6 bases). V was cut by 5 bases and J by 0 bases, with 15 bases left in between. The germline V gene has CDR1 SGHTA and CDR2 FQGNSA. The CDR3 spans 16 residues. The CDR3 sequence: CASSLYRAVSTDTQYF. CDR3 coding DNA: TGTGCCAGCAGCCTTTACAGGGCTGTAAGCACAGATACGCAGTATTTT.

The chain is built from TRBV6-5 and TRBJ1-5; no definite D call. The CDR3 loop spans 15 amino acids. Looked up from germline, CDR1 is MNHEY and CDR2 is SVGAGI. The V end was cut by 0 bases, the J end by 1 base, with 7 bases between. CDR3 region: CASSYSRESNQPQHF. In DNA form, the CDR3 reads TGTGCCAGCAGTTACTCGAGGGAAAGCAATCAGCCCCAGCATTTT.

This chain links TRBV11-3 with TRBJ2-1; the D is unclear. Trimming shortened V by 1 base and J by 5 bases, and 6 bases separated the two germline ends. This CDR3 is built from 13 residues. Germline V gene sequence: CDR1 SGHNT, CDR2 YENEEA. CDR3 in amino acids: CASSLGLDNEQFF. CDR3 sequence (DNA): TGTGCCAGCAGCTTAGGACTGGACAATGAGCAGTTCTTC.

The CDR3 coding sequence is TGTGCCAGCTCACCAGGGGCGCCAGATAATCAGCCCCAGCATTTT. Translating it yields CASSPGAPDNQPQHF. The chain combines TRBV18 with TRBJ1-5; D is possibly TRBD1 (5 bases). V was pared by 2 bases and J by 4 bases, with 12 bases between. The CDR3 is made up of 15 amino acids. Germline values: CDR1 KGHSH, CDR2 LQKENI.

This clone has more than one count but fewer than ten. This rearrangement joins TRBV27 to TRBJ1-5; D may be TRBD1 (6 bases). CDR1 is MNHEY and CDR2 is SMNVEV in the germline V gene (reference sequence). The CDR3 consists of 16 residues. The V gene lost 1 base and the J gene lost 3 bases, with 13 bases spanning the gap. The CDR3 spells CASSLFLDSVNQPQHF. CDR3 nucleotide sequence: TGTGCCAGCAGTTTATTCCTGGACAGCGTCAATCAGCCCCAGCATTTT.

V is TRBV28 and J is TRBJ1-2; D may be TRBD1 (5 bases). V lost 7 bases, J lost 5 bases, and 17 bases lay in between. The CDR3 is made up of 14 amino acids. CDR1 and CDR2 (germline): MDHEN, SYDVKM. The CDR3 protein is CASTPGGARYGYTF. In DNA form, the CDR3 reads TGTGCCAGCACCCCAGGAGGGGCGAGGTATGGCTACACCTTC.

The chain joins TRBV25-1 to TRBJ1-1, with D possibly being TRBD1 (5 bases). CDR1 is MGHDK, CDR2 SYGVNS, per germline. V lost 7 bases to trimming and J lost 3 bases, with 15 bases between them. This CDR3 region has 14 residues. The CDR3 DNA reads TGTGCCAGCAACGGGGGACTGGGTGACACTGAAGCTTTCTTT. It is translated as CASNGGLGDTEAFF.

As to this clone: The sample contains more than one DNA sequence encoding this CDR3. The J gene is TRBJ2-7, the V gene TRBV4-3; tentative D call: TRBD2 (5 bases). Deletions cut 0 bases from V and 1 base from J, with 10 bases between. There are 15 residues in the CDR3. The germline gives CDR1 LGHNA, CDR2 YSLEER. The CDR3 sequence: CASSQDRGSSYEQYF. For the CDR3, the DNA is TGCGCCAGCAGCCAAGACCGTGGGAGTTCCTACGAGCAGTACTTC.

The chain has TRBV12-5 and TRBJ2-7, with 11 bases fitting TRBD2. The trim removed 1 base at V and 1 base at J, leaving 6 bases unmatched. The CDR3 sequence is 17 residues long. Germline-derived CDR1 and CDR2 are LGHNT and FRNRAP. As DNA, the CDR3 is TGTGCTAGTGGTTTGGCACTAGCGGGGGCCTTATCCTACGAGCAGTACTTC. This sequence encodes CASGLALAGALSYEQYF.

The V gene is TRBV11-2, the J gene TRBJ1-2; 7 bases line up with TRBD1. J gave up 5 bases and V 3 bases, and 0 bases lay outside the gene matches. Germline loops: CDR1 SGHAT, CDR2 FQNNGV. The CDR3 runs 12 residues. CDR3 bases: TGTGCCAGCAGCTTGGGACAGTATGGCTACACCTTC. As protein: CASSLGQYGYTF.